These 23 T cell receptor beta chains were sequenced from one sample in a study of technical replicates of blood from several donors. The repertoire was sequenced with immunoSEQ multiplex PCR; TCRdb's copy has only in-frame clones and lacks some. Of some 60,000 clones listed, roughly 95% were seen once; the top ten hold 2.5% to 3.5%. Sequencing used PBMCs. Receptor source: a human donor in good health. Some clones in this sample may be carry-over from other donors' samples.

The chain combines TRBV5-1 with TRBJ2-5, with D unclear. CDR1 SGHRS and CDR2 YFSETQ come from the germline V gene. Trimming removed 2 bases from V and 3 bases from J, with 8 bases in between. This CDR3 has 13 residues. The CDR3 sequence: CASSFESEETQYF. The CDR3 DNA reads as TGCGCCAGCAGCTTTGAGTCGGAAGAGACCCAGTACTTC.

V is TRBV5-4 and J is TRBJ2-7; D possibly corresponds to TRBD1 (5 bases). V was cut by 1 base and J by 2 bases, with 13 bases left in between. The CDR3 contains 15 residues. Germline CDR1 and CDR2: SGHNT and YYREEE (reference sequence). As DNA, the CDR3 is TGTGCCAGCAGCTTGTGGCAGGGCCTTACCTACGAGCAGTACTTC. Protein: CASSLWQGLTYEQYF.

The rearrangement uses TRBV14 and TRBJ2-6; D uncertain. Deletions cut 8 bases from V and 1 base from J, with 12 bases between. The V gene's germline CDR1 is SGHDN and CDR2 FVKESK. The CDR3 length is 15 residues. CDR3 bases: TGTGCCAGCCGCCGGGCAGATTCTGGGGCCAACGTCCTGACTTTC. It yields the protein CASRRADSGANVLTF.

The CDR3 nucleotides read TGCGCCAGCAGCCAAGTAACAGGAGATTACAATGAGCAGTTCTTC. This translates into CASSQVTGDYNEQFF. The chain is built from TRBV4-3 and TRBJ2-1; tentatively, D is TRBD1 (5 bases). V lost 1 base and J lost 4, with 11 bases in between. The CDR3 sequence is 15 residues long. The germline gives CDR1 LGHNA, CDR2 YSLEER.

The V call is TRBV7-9, the J call TRBJ2-2; D is unclear. The germline V gene encodes CDR1 SEHNR and CDR2 FQNEAQ (reference sequence). CDR3 length: 11 amino acids. Trimming left V 5 bases short and J 4 bases short, with 2 bases between. This CDR3 reads CASSLTGELFF. In nucleotides, the CDR3 is TGTGCCAGCAGCCTCACCGGGGAGCTGTTTTTT.

This clone was seen once. This chain uses TRBV7-9 with TRBJ2-1, with 8 nucleotides matching TRBD1. CDR1 is SEHNR, CDR2 FQNEAQ, per germline (reference sequence). V trimming: 4 bases; J trimming: 1 base; junction bases outside the gene matches: 3. The CDR3 loop spans 15 amino acids. In DNA form, the CDR3 reads TGTGCCAGCAGCTCAGGGGGCTGGTCCTACAATGAGCAGTTCTTC. Protein sequence: CASSSGGWSYNEQFF.

The chain couples TRBV4-1 to TRBJ2-7; 10 bases match TRBD2. Germline V gives CDR1 MGHRA, CDR2 YSYEKL. The CDR3 consists of 15 residues. Trimming removed 3 bases from V and 5 bases from J; junction bases left unmatched: 7. CDR3 DNA: TGCGCCAGCAGCCAGACGGGACTAGCGATTAACGAGCAGTACTTC. Amino acids: CASSQTGLAINEQYF.

The chain links TRBV30 to TRBJ2-6; D remains ambiguous. V was shortened by 3 bases and J by 5 bases, with 11 bases between the two germline ends. Germline V gives CDR1 GTSNPN, CDR2 SVGIG (reference sequence). The CDR3 is 14 amino acids. The CDR3 is CAWSVGGRANVLTF. CDR3 nucleotides: TGTGCCTGGAGCGTAGGCGGTAGGGCCAACGTCCTGACTTTC. The whole variable domain, filled in from reference TRBV30 and TRBJ2-6, reads SQTIHQWPATLVQPVGSPLSLECTVEGTSNPNLYWYRQAAGRGLQLLFYSVGIGQISSEVPQNLSASRPQDRQFILSSKKLLLSDSGFYLCAWSVGGRANVLTFGAGSRLTVL.

The table lists this clone with a few counts. V gene TRBV6-5 combines with J gene TRBJ2-7, with D tentatively TRBD2 (6 bases). The V and J ends lost 0 bases and 5 bases respectively, with 17 bases between them. Germline assignment: CDR1 MNHEY and CDR2 SVGAGI. The CDR3 is 16 residues long. The CDR3 bases are TGTGCCAGCAGTTACTCCCCGGGGGTGGGTTTGAACGAGCAGTACTTC. It specifies CASSYSPGVGLNEQYF.

This CDR3 reads CASMTGVYGYTF. DNA for the CDR3: TGTGCCAGCATGACAGGGGTCTATGGCTACACCTTC. The chain links TRBV2 to TRBJ1-2; TRBD1 matches 8 bases. This CDR3 comprises 12 residues. Per germline, CDR1 SNHLY and CDR2 FYNNEI. J lost 4 bases, V lost 7 bases, and 2 bases had no gene match.

The chain uses TRBV6-6 and TRBJ2-7; D might be TRBD1 (6 bases). Trimming left V 4 bases short and J 9 bases short, with 16 bases between. CDR1 is MNHNY and CDR2 is SVGAGI in the germline V gene (reference sequence). The CDR3 has 13 residues. The CDR3 reads CASSLYRVQWQYF. CDR3 DNA sequence: TGTGCCAGCAGTTTATACAGGGTTCAATGGCAGTACTTC.

The rearrangement joins TRBV6-4 to TRBJ1-5; 10 bases agree with TRBD1. Trimming removed 0 bases from V and 6 bases from J; junction bases left unmatched: 14. CDR1 and CDR2 (germline): MRHNA, SNTAGT. The CDR3 runs to 19 residues. CDR3 loop: CASSDSGSGTGAFGQPQHF. CDR3 DNA sequence: TGTGCCAGCAGTGACTCAGGGTCGGGGACAGGGGCCTTTGGTCAGCCCCAGCATTTT.

V gene TRBV11-2 combines with J gene TRBJ1-1, with D tentatively TRBD1 (5 bases). Trimming left V 7 bases short and J 8 bases short, with 23 bases between. The CDR3 length is 15 residues. Germline V CDR1 and CDR2: SGHAT, FQNNGV. As DNA, the CDR3 is TGTGCCAGCACCCCACACGCAGGGAACTGGAAAGAAGCTTTCTTT. The encoded protein is CASTPHAGNWKEAFF.

The genes are TRBV2 and TRBJ1-2; 11 bases align to TRBD1. Germline values: CDR1 SNHLY, CDR2 FYNNEI. V shed 5 bases, J shed 6 bases, and the junction held 11 bases outside the gene matches. The CDR3 has 16 residues. The CDR3 region has the DNA TGTGCCAGCAGTTCCGGACAGGGGGCGCCGGGTGATGGCTACACCTTC. It translates to CASSSGQGAPGDGYTF.

The chain employs TRBV5-1 and TRBJ2-3, with a possible D match to TRBD1 (6 bases). The CDR3 has 15 amino acids. CDR1 is SGHRS and CDR2 is YFSETQ in the germline V gene. V lost 4 bases to trimming and J lost 2 bases, with 14 bases between them. CDR3 region: CASSPGAVYTDTQYF. In DNA, the CDR3 is TGCGCCAGCAGCCCAGGGGCCGTTTACACAGATACGCAGTATTTT.

V usage is TRBV2 and J usage is TRBJ2-1, with D perhaps TRBD2 (8 bases). V lost 6 bases, J lost 9 bases, and 18 bases lay in between. There are 14 residues in the CDR3. Germline CDR1 reads SNHLY; CDR2 reads FYNNEI. The CDR3 is CASRPSGGGGEQFF. In nucleotides, the CDR3 is TGTGCCAGCAGGCCCTCGGGAGGGGGCGGTGAGCAGTTCTTC.

This CDR3 is CASSPGQWGETQYF. CDR3 bases: TGTGCCAGCAGCCCAGGACAGTGGGGGGAGACCCAGTACTTC. The chain carries TRBV7-2 and TRBJ2-5, with a possible D match to TRBD1 (6 bases). Deletions cut 5 bases from V and 5 bases from J, with 15 bases between. The CDR3 totals 14 residues. The germline gives CDR1 SGHTA, CDR2 FQGNSA.

This rearrangement joins TRBV11-2 to TRBJ1-3, with unresolved D. With 4 bases removed from V and 0 bases from J, the gap between germline ends came to 13 bases. This CDR3 contains 16 residues. Germline V gene lookup returns CDR1 SGHAT and CDR2 FQNNGV. The CDR3 DNA reads as TGTGCCAGCAGCTCGGGAGGGATTACCTCTGGAAACACCATATATTTT. It codes for CASSSGGITSGNTIYF.

CDR3 nucleotide sequence: TGTGCCAGCAGTGAAAACTTCGGTTCAGGCAGGGGCAACTATGGCTACACCTTC. Amino acid sequence: CASSENFGSGRGNYGYTF. The gene calls are TRBV25-1 and TRBJ1-2, with a possible D match to TRBD1 (6 bases). Trimming took off 2 bases at V and 2 bases at J, with 21 bases between the two ends. Germline CDR1 and CDR2: MGHDK and SYGVNS. This CDR3 region has 18 residues.

The chain links TRBV5-1 to TRBJ2-7; the match to TRBD2 covers 7 bases. The V and J ends lost 0 bases and 2 bases, in that order; junction bases with no gene match: 8. Germline CDR1 and CDR2: SGHRS and YFSETQ. CDR3 length equals 16 residues. This chain's CDR3 is CASSLGSFREAYEQYF. For the CDR3, the DNA is TGCGCCAGCAGCTTGGGGTCTTTCCGGGAGGCCTACGAGCAGTACTTC.

The gene calls are TRBV7-8 and TRBJ2-7, with D perhaps TRBD2 (6 bases). CDR1 SGHVS and CDR2 FQNEAQ come from the germline V gene. V lost 7 bases and J lost 5, with 21 bases in between. This CDR3 comprises 15 residues. This CDR3 reads CASTGWRGSMHEQYF. Here the CDR3 DNA reads TGTGCCAGCACCGGGTGGAGGGGTTCGATGCACGAGCAGTACTTC.

This clone came up once. CDR3 in amino acids: CASSLGGSSETQYF. CDR3 sequence (DNA): TGTGCCAGCAGTTTAGGGGGGTCCAGCGAGACCCAGTACTTC. This chain joins TRBV28 and TRBJ2-5; D perhaps matches TRBD2 (6 bases). Per germline, CDR1 MDHEN and CDR2 SYDVKM. With 2 bases removed from V and 5 bases from J, the gap between germline ends came to 12 bases. The CDR3 covers 14 residues.

The chain links TRBV30 to TRBJ1-2, with D unresolved. The CDR3 is 12 residues long. Germline assignment: CDR1 GTSNPN and CDR2 SVGIG (reference sequence). Between the trimmed V and J ends, which lost 7 bases and 6 bases, there was a span of 15 bases. CDR3 loop: CASNLGSHGYTF. CDR3 sequence (DNA): TGTGCCTCTAACTTGGGCTCTCATGGCTACACCTTC.